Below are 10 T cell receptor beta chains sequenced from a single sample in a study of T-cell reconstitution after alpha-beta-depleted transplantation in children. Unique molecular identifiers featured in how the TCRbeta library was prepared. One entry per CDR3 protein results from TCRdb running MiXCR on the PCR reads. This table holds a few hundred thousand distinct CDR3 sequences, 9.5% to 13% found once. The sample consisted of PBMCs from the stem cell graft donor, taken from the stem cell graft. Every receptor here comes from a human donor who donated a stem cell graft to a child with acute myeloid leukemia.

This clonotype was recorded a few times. This chain's CDR3 is CATSKWGAETQYF. CDR3 coding DNA: TGTGCCACCAGCAAATGGGGTGCAGAGACCCAGTACTTC. The rearrangement uses TRBV15 and TRBJ2-5; D is uncertain. V lost 4 bases and J 4 bases, leaving 10 bases between the germline ends. The length of the CDR3 is 13 residues. Germline-derived CDR1 and CDR2 are LNHNV and YYDKDF (reference sequence).

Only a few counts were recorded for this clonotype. In nucleotides, the CDR3 is TGTGCCAGCAGCTTTAGTTACAGGGACAAACTGTTTTTT. Amino acid sequence: CASSFSYRDKLFF. The V gene is TRBV7-9, the J gene TRBJ1-4; possible D gene TRBD1, 6 bases. The germline gives CDR1 SEHNR, CDR2 FQNEAQ (reference sequence). The V end was cut by 3 bases, the J end by 11 bases, with 13 bases between. The CDR3 runs to 13 residues.

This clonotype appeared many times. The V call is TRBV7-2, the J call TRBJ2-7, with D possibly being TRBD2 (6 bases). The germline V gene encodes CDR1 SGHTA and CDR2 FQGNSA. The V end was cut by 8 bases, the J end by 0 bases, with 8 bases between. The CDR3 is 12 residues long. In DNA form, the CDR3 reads TGTGCCAGCGGAGGGAGCTCCTACGAGCAGTACTTC. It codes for CASGGSSYEQYF.

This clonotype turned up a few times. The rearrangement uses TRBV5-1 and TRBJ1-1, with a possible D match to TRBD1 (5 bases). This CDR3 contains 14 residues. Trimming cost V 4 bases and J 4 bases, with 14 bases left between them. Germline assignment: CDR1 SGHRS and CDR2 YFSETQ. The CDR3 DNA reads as TGCGCCAGCAGCGGGGGGACCTTGGGCACTGAAGCTTTCTTT. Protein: CASSGGTLGTEAFF.

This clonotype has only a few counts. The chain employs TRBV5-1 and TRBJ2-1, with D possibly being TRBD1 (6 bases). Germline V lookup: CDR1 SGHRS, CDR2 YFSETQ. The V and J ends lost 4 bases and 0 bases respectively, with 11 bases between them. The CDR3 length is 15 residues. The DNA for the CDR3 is TGCGCCAGCAGCGCCGGGACACCCTCCTACAATGAGCAGTTCTTC. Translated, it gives CASSAGTPSYNEQFF. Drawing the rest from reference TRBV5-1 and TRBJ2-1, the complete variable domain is KAGVTQTPRYLIKTRGQQVTLSCSPISGHRSVSWYQQTPGQGLQFLFEYFSETQRNKGNFPGRFSGRQFSNSRSEMNVSTLELGDSALYLCASSAGTPSYNEQFFGPGTRLTVL.

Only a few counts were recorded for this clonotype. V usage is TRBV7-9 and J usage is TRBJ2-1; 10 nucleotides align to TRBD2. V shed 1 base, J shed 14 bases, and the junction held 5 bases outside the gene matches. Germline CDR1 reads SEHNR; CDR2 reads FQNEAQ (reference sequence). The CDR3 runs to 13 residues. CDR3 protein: CASSLGLAGEEFF. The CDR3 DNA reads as TGTGCCAGCAGCTTAGGCCTAGCGGGAGAGGAGTTCTTC.

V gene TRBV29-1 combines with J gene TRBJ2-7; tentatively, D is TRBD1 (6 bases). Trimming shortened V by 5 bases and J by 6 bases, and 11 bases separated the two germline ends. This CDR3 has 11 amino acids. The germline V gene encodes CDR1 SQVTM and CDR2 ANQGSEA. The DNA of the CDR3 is TGCAGCGTTATCCCGGACAGCGAGCAGTACTTC. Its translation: CSVIPDSEQYF.

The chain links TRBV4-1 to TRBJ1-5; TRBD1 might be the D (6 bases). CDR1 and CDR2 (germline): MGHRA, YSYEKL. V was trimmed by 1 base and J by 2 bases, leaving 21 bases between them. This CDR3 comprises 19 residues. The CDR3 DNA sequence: TGCGCCAGCAGCCAAGTGGGGGGCCCGATAAGGTCTGGCAATCAGCCCCAGCATTTT. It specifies CASSQVGGPIRSGNQPQHF.

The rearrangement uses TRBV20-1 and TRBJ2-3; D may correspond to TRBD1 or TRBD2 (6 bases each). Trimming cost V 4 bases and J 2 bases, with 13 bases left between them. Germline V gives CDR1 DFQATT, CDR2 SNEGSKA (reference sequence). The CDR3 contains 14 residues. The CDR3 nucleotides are TGCAGTGCTAAAAGGGGGGACCCCACAGATACGCAGTATTTT. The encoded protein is CSAKRGDPTDTQYF.

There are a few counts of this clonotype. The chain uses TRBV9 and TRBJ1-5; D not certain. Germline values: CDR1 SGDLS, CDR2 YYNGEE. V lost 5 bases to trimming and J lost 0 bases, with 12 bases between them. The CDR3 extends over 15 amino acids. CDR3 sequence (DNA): TGTGCCAGCAGTGCAACAGACGGTAGCAATCAGCCCCAGCATTTT. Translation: CASSATDGSNQPQHF.